Each of the 20 T cell receptor beta chains below was sequenced from the same sample in a study of PD-L1 blockade in urothelial cancer. The repertoire was sequenced with immunoSEQ multiplex PCR; TCRdb's copy has only in-frame clones and lacks some. Here the sample spans more than 30,000 clones, around 89% being singletons. The sequences come from PBMCs, collected around atezolizumab (anti-PD-L1) treatment. Receptors originate from a man aged 55 to 70 with urothelial cancer.

A few counts support this clone. The rearrangement joins TRBV14 to TRBJ1-2, with unresolved D. The germline V gene encodes CDR1 SGHDN and CDR2 FVKESK. Trimming took off 1 base at V and 5 bases at J, with 5 bases between the two ends. CDR3 length equals 12 residues. The DNA of the CDR3 is TGTGCCAGCAGCCAAGGTCTTTATGGCTACACCTTC. This gives the protein CASSQGLYGYTF.

This chain links TRBV5-1 with TRBJ2-3; tentatively, D is TRBD2 (6 bases). This CDR3 has 16 amino acids. V was shortened by 0 bases and J by 2 bases, with 13 bases between the two germline ends. Germline V gives CDR1 SGHRS, CDR2 YFSETQ. In DNA form, the CDR3 reads TGCGCCAGCAGCTTGGCACCCGGGAGTTTCACAGATACGCAGTATTTT. Its translation: CASSLAPGSFTDTQYF.

The chain combines TRBV30 with TRBJ2-3; a weak D match, TRBD2 (6 bases). This CDR3 spans 14 amino acids. Germline CDR1 and CDR2: GTSNPN and SVGIG (reference sequence). The V end lost 3 bases, the J end lost 2 bases, and 12 bases lay between the germline ends. CDR3 nucleotides: TGTGCCTGGAGAAGGAGCGGGCCCACAGATACGCAGTATTTT. This translates into CAWRRSGPTDTQYF.

J is TRBJ2-7 and V is TRBV11-1; 8 positions agree with TRBD1. Germline CDR1 SGHAT, CDR2 FQDESV (reference sequence). This CDR3 has 14 amino acids. V shed 2 bases, J shed 3 bases, and the junction held 3 bases outside the gene matches. This chain's CDR3 is CASSLQGALYEQYF. The CDR3 DNA follows: TGTGCCAGCAGCTTACAGGGGGCCCTCTACGAGCAGTACTTC.

V and J are TRBV11-2 and TRBJ2-7; no clear D. Per the germline V gene, CDR1 is SGHAT and CDR2 is FQNNGV. The V and J ends lost 5 bases and 2 bases respectively, with 4 bases between them. There are 11 residues in the CDR3. The CDR3 coding sequence is TGTGCCAGCAGCCCTGCCTACGAGCAGTACTTC. Translating gives CASSPAYEQYF. Using reference TRBV11-2 and TRBJ2-7 for the parts outside the CDR3, the full variable domain is EAGVAQSPRYKIIEKRQSVAFWCNPISGHATLYWYQQILGQGPKLLIQFQNNGVVDDSQLPKDRFSAERLKGVDSTLKIQPAKLEDSAVYLCASSPAYEQYFGPGTRLTVT.

The chain links TRBV29-1 to TRBJ2-5, with TRBD1 matching over 7 bases. The CDR3 sequence is 13 residues long. V was pared by 7 bases and J by 2 bases, with 7 bases of the junction left unmatched. Germline V lookup: CDR1 SQVTM, CDR2 ANQGSEA. The CDR3 region is CSAAGTAQETQYF. CDR3 in DNA: TGCAGCGCCGCCGGGACAGCTCAAGAGACCCAGTACTTC.

The chain carries TRBV19 and TRBJ1-5; no clear D gene. V lost 5 bases and J 0 bases, leaving 14 bases between the germline ends. The CDR3 is 16 amino acids. The V gene's germline CDR1 is LNHDA and CDR2 SQIVND (reference sequence). The CDR3 reads CASSVKWADSNQPQHF. In nucleotides, the CDR3 is TGTGCCAGTAGTGTCAAGTGGGCCGATAGCAATCAGCCCCAGCATTTT.

CDR3 loop: CASSPAGSIYGYTF. Written as DNA, the CDR3 is TGTGCCAGCAGCCCTGCCGGGAGCATCTATGGCTACACCTTC. This rearrangement joins TRBV14 to TRBJ1-2, with D unclear. Germline loops: CDR1 SGHDN, CDR2 FVKESK. The CDR3 spans 14 residues. Trimming shortened V by 4 bases and J by 4 bases, and 13 bases separated the two germline ends.

In nucleotides, the CDR3 is TGTGCCAGCAGCTTCAGGGTCCAAGAGACCCAGTACTTC. This translates into CASSFRVQETQYF. The chain recombines TRBV7-3 with TRBJ2-5; D possibly corresponds to TRBD1 (5 bases). CDR3 length equals 13 residues. Germline V CDR1 and CDR2: SGHTA, FQGTGA. Trimming pared 3 bases from V and 1 base from J, leaving 6 bases between.

V usage is TRBV5-5 and J usage is TRBJ1-4, with TRBD1 matching over 10 bases. Germline CDR1 reads SGHKS; CDR2 reads YYEKEE (reference sequence). The CDR3 length is 15 residues. V was pared by 1 base and J by 8 bases, with 5 bases of the junction left unmatched. Here the CDR3 reads CASSLTGQGSEKLFF. The CDR3 DNA reads TGTGCCAGCAGCTTGACGGGACAGGGGAGCGAAAAACTGTTTTTT.

V gene TRBV23-1 combines with J gene TRBJ2-3, with D maybe TRBD2 (5 bases). TRBV23-1 is designated an ORF whose function remains uncertain. The CDR3 runs 18 residues. V lost 4 bases and J 0 bases, leaving 20 bases between the germline ends. CDR3 nucleotides: TGCGCCAGCAGTCGCGCGAGAGCGGCTGATACTAGCACAGATACGCAGTATTTT. It specifies CASSRARAADTSTDTQYF.

The rearrangement links TRBV5-1 to TRBJ2-5; 9 positions agree with TRBD1. J lost 4 bases, V lost 4 bases, and 8 bases had no gene match. Germline values: CDR1 SGHRS, CDR2 YFSETQ. The CDR3 is 15 residues long. The CDR3 coding sequence is TGCGCCAGCAGCCGGAGACAGGGGGGCGGAGAGACCCAGTACTTC. It codes for CASSRRQGGGETQYF.

The rearrangement joins TRBV7-2 to TRBJ1-1; 7 nucleotides line up with TRBD1. The germline gives CDR1 SGHTA, CDR2 FQGNSA. CDR3 length: 18 residues. Unmatched junction bases numbered 15, after V lost 5 bases and J lost 0 bases. The CDR3 DNA is TGTGCCAGCAGCCTAAGTCGGGACAGTCAGCTTATGAACACTGAAGCTTTCTTT. Translation: CASSLSRDSQLMNTEAFF.

This chain joins TRBV28 and TRBJ2-7; 7 bases align to TRBD2. CDR3 length: 16 amino acids. The V and J ends lost 2 bases and 1 base, in that order; junction bases with no gene match: 8. Germline V lookup: CDR1 MDHEN, CDR2 SYDVKM. CDR3 region: CASSLGGGRGSYEQYF. Here the CDR3 DNA reads TGTGCCAGCAGTTTAGGGGGGGGAAGGGGATCCTACGAGCAGTACTTC.

The rearrangement uses TRBV5-1 and TRBJ2-1; D is perhaps TRBD1 (5 bases). V lost 0 bases, J lost 8 bases, and 12 bases lay in between. From germline, CDR1 is SGHRS and CDR2 YFSETQ. The CDR3 extends over 14 amino acids. The CDR3 loop reads CASSLGQGYDEQFF. In DNA form, the CDR3 reads TGCGCCAGCAGCTTGGGCCAGGGATATGATGAGCAGTTCTTC.

This chain connects TRBV27 to TRBJ1-2, with 8 bases lining up with TRBD1. Germline CDR1 MNHEY, CDR2 SMNVEV (reference sequence). The CDR3 loop spans 14 amino acids. With V trimmed by 5 bases and J by 3 bases, 5 bases remained unmatched. The CDR3 DNA reads TGTGCCAGCAGTCCAGTGACAGGGGACTATGGCTACACCTTC. This encodes CASSPVTGDYGYTF.

V gene TRBV10-3 combines with J gene TRBJ1-1; 11 bases agree with TRBD1. V lost 4 bases and J lost 4; bases outside the gene matches: 2. The germline V gene has CDR1 ENHRY and CDR2 SYGVKD. CDR3 size: 14 residues. The chain's CDR3 is CAISGTGGVTEAFF. The CDR3 DNA sequence: TGTGCCATCAGTGGGACAGGGGGCGTCACTGAAGCTTTCTTT.

For this clone: The junction differs from germline at one of its ends, possibly a read error. The J gene is TRBJ2-3, the V gene TRBV7-7; D gene uncertain. The germline gives CDR1 SSHAT, CDR2 FNYEAQ (reference sequence). The CDR3 extends over 13 amino acids. The CDR3: CASSQQGTDTQYF. The CDR3 nucleotides read TGTGCTAGCAGCCAGCAGGGCACAGATACGCAGTATTTT.

The chain joins TRBV29-1 to TRBJ2-2, with 10 bases lining up with TRBD2. CDR1 and CDR2 from the germline V gene are SQVTM and ANQGSEA. V lost 3 bases to trimming and J lost 1 base; unmatched junction nucleotides: 2. There are 15 residues in the CDR3. In nucleotides, the CDR3 is TGCAGCGTTGACGCTAGCGGGGGGAACACCGGGGAGCTGTTTTTT. It translates to CSVDASGGNTGELFF.

This sequence joins TRBV28 and TRBJ2-1; 15 nucleotides align to TRBD2. Germline lookup yields CDR1 MDHEN and CDR2 SYDVKM. V shed 3 bases and J 1 base; nucleotides not matched to a gene: 7. The CDR3 has 19 amino acids. The chain's CDR3 is CASSFSGTSGRSSYNEQFF. The CDR3 DNA follows: TGTGCCAGCAGTTTTTCCGGGACTAGCGGGAGGTCATCCTACAATGAGCAGTTCTTC.